Sequencing of this T cell receptor (beta chain) was carried out in a study of CD8+ T cells in alopecia areata listed by TCRdb under 2018. For the study in its entirety: The study used high-throughput TCRbeta sequencing to examine T cell clonal expansion in alopecia areata, in both the C3H/HeJ mouse model and human patients. Scalp clonality was compared across normal scalp (n=4), patchy alopecia areata scalp (n=8), and alopecia totalis/universalis scalp (n=8). Scalp tissue and sorted CD4+ and CD8+ peripheral blood T cells from patchy and totalis/universalis alopecia areata patients and from healthy controls were covered by human TCRbeta sequencing. RNA was extracted with the PAXgene miRNA kit for fixed scalp, the miRNeasy kit for PBMCs, and the RNeasy kit for mouse skin. immunoSEQ multiplex PCR using 35 Vbeta forward primers and 13 Jbeta reverse primers was used to amplify TCRbeta CDR3 regions.

Turning to this clone: Its target antigen remains unknown. No much larger clonotype is one base removed from it; base qualities were not supplied.

The library was prepared using the immunoSEQ multiplex PCR assay. For TCR sequencing, RNA was extracted from every sample and reverse transcribed into cDNA to serve as template. First-strand cDNA was synthesized with SuperScript III using a 2:1 mix of oligo-dT and random hexamers. Amplification bias was assessed with a synthetic immune receptor repertoire, and residual bias was removed computationally. In the source study's methods: Raw reads were preprocessed to remove errors, and CDR3 was defined according to IMGT conventions as the region from the conserved cysteine to phenylalanine. Clonality was computed as 1 minus the Shannon entropy, with the entropy normalized by log2 of the number of productive unique TCRs. Scalp TCRbeta sequences were cross-referenced with sorted blood CD4 and CD8 repertoires so that the CD4 or CD8 identity of scalp clones could be inferred. TCRdb limited this immuneACCESS table to in-frame rearrangements with V and J called. A share of clones is missing; checked studies link under half to unresolved V genes, and the rest is unexplained. That table supplies the V and J calls and clone size; D and trimming were determined from the DNA. The sample table records 100,000 to 130,000 clones; around 55% of these occur just once. Roughly 19% of the sample belongs to the ten largest clones.

Broad study findings and their caveats: Compared with normal scalp, lesional scalp, particularly in alopecia totalis/universalis, had higher clonality and more expanded CD8+ clones, which suggests antigenic drive. TCR sequences shared between patients were less clear than in mice, possibly partly because of HLA diversity in the patient population. Scalp TCR repertoire analysis is complicated because resident alphabeta T cells in normal human skin are also sequenced, whereas mouse skin is dominated by gammadelta T cells.

PBMCs were isolated by density centrifugation and stained for CD3, CD4 and CD8, after which CD4+ and CD8+ T cells were sorted on a FACSAria. Scalp biopsies and blood samples were provided by unaffected controls. Taken from the germline V gene, the CDR1 and CDR2 loops are MGHDK and SYGVNS. Relative to germline, V is 7 bases shorter and J is 4 bases shorter, with 10 bases between their ends. Spanning cysteine to phenylalanine, the CDR3 consists of 12 amino acids. Only the CDR3 portion is preserved as DNA: 36 bases, with reading frame beginning at the first base. This receptor was obtained from a human donor in good health. What was sequenced was CD8+ T cells sorted from blood. This chain joins TRBV25-1 to TRBJ2-5; the D region possibly corresponds to TRBD2 (5 bases align). The nucleotide sequence is TGTGCCAGCACCCCCGGAGGAGAGACCCAGTACTTC. This gives the protein CASTPGGETQYF.